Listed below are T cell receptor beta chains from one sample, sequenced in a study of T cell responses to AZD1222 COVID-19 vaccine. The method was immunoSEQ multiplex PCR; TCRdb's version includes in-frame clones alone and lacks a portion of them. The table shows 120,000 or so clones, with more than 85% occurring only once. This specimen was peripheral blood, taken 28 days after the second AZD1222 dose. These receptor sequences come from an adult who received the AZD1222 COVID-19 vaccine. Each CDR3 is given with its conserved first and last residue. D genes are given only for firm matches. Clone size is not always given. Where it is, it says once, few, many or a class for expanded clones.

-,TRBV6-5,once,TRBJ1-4,CASTGQVGEKLFF,TGTGCCAGCACGGGACAAGTAGGTGAAAAACTGTTTTTT
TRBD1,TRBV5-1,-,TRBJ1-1,CASSRETGENTEAFF,TGCGCCAGCAGCAGAGAGACAGGGGAGAACACTGAAGCTTTCTTT
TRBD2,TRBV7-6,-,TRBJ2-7,CASSPGTSGTNEQYF,TGTGCCAGCAGCCCGGGGACTAGCGGTACAAACGAGCAGTACTTC
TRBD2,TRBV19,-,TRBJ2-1,CASSPLAEEQFF,TGTGCCAGTAGCCCACTAGCGGAAGAGCAGTTCTTC
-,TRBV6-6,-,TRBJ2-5,CASSFPQETQYF,TGTGCCAGCAGTTTCCCCCAAGAGACCCAGTACTTC
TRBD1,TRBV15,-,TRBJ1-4,CATSRGGTAGGEKLFF,TGTGCCACCAGCAGAGGCGGGACAGCGGGGGGTGAAAAACTGTTTTTT
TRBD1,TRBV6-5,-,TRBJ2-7,CASNPGQGISEQYF,TGTGCCAGTAACCCGGGACAGGGAATCAGCGAGCAGTACTTC
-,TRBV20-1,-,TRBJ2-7,CRAGDSYEQYF,TGCAGAGCAGGGGACTCCTACGAGCAGTACTTC
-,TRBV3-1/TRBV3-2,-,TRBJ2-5,CASSQIVGETQYF,TGTGCCAGCAGCCAAATCGTAGGGGAGACCCAGTACTTC
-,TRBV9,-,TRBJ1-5,CASSRDPRGDQPQHF,TGTGCCAGCAGCAGGGACCCCAGAGGGGATCAGCCCCAGCATTTT
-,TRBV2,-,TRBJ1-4,CASTLNREGEKLFF,TGTGCCAGCACGTTGAACAGGGAGGGTGAAAAACTGTTTTTT
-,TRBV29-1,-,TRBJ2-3,CSGGQATDTQYF,TGCAGCGGGGGTCAGGCCACAGATACGCAGTATTTT
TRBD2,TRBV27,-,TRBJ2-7,CASRPLAGGISYEQYF,TGTGCCAGCAGGCCTCTAGCGGGAGGGATCTCCTACGAGCAGTACTTC
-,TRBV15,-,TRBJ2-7,CATSKTGSSYEQYF,TGTGCCACCAGCAAAACGGGCAGCTCCTACGAGCAGTACTTC
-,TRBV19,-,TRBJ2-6,CASKGSGSGANVLTF,TGTGCCAGTAAGGGTAGCGGCTCTGGGGCCAACGTCCTGACTTTC
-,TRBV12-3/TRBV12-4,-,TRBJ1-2,CASSWEVNYGYTF,TGTGCCAGCAGTTGGGAGGTTAACTATGGCTACACCTTC
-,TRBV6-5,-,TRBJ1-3,CASSYREGSGNTIYF,TGTGCCAGCAGTTACAGGGAGGGCTCTGGAAACACCATATATTTT
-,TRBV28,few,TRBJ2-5,CASSLKARETQYF,TGTGCCAGCAGTTTAAAGGCGAGAGAGACCCAGTACTTC
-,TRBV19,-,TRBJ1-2,CASKEGVPTNYGYTF,TGTGCCAGTAAGGAGGGAGTACCAACTAACTATGGCTACACCTTC
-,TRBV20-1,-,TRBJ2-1,CSASLPHRQSEEQFF,TGCAGTGCTAGTCTCCCTCATAGACAGTCTGAAGAGCAGTTCTTC
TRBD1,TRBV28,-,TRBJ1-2,CASTLRGFNYGYTF,TGTGCCAGCACCCTCAGGGGGTTTAACTATGGCTACACCTTC
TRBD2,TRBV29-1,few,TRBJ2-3,CSVAVIAGGTDTQYF,TGCAGCGTTGCCGTTATAGCGGGGGGCACAGATACGCAGTATTTT
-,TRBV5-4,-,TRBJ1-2,CASSPTLALHYSNYGYTF,TGTGCCAGCAGCCCCACACTGGCTCTCCACTATTCTAACTATGGCTACACCTTC